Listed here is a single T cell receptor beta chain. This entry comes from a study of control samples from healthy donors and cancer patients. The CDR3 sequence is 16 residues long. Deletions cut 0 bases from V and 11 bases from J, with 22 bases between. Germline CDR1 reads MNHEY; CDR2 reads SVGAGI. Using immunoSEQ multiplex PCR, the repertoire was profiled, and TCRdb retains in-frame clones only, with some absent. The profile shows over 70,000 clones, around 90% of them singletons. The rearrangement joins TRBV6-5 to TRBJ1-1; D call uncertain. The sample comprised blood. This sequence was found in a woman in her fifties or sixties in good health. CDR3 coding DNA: TGTGCCAGCAGTTACTCGCCCGTAGGCGGTGTTGGAGTGGCTTTCTTT. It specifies CASSYSPVGGVGVAFF.